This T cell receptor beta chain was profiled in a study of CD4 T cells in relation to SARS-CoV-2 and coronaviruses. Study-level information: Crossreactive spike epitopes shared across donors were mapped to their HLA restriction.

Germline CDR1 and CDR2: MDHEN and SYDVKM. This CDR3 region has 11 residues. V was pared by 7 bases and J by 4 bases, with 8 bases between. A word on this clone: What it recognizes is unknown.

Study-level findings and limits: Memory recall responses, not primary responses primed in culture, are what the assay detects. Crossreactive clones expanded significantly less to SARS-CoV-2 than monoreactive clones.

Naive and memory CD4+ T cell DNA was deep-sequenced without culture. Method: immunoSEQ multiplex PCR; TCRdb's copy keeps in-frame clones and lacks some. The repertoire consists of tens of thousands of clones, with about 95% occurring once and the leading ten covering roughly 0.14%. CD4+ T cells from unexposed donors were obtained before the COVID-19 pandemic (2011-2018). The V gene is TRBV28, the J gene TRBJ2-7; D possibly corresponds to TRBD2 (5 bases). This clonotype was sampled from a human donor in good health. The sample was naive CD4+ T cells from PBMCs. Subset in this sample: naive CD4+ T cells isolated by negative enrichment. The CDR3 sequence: CASTGEYEQYF. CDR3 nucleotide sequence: TGTGCCAGCACCGGGGAGTACGAGCAGTACTTC.